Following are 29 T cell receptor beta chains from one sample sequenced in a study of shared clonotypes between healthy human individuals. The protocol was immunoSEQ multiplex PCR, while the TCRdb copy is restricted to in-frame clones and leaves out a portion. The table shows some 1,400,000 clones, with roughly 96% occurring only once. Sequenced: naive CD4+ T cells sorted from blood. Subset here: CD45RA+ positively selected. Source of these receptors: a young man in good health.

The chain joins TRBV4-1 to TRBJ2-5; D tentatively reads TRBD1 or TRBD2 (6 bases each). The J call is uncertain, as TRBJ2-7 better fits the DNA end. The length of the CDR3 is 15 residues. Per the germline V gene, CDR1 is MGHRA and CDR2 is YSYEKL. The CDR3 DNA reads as TGCGCCAGCAGCCTCCACTCGGGGGCAGCGTTCGAGCAGTACTTC. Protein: CASSLHSGAAFEQYF.

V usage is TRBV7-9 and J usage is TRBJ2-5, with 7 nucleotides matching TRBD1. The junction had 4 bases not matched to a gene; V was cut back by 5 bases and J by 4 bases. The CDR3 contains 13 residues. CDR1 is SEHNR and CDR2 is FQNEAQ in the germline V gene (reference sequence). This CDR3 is CASSVDRVETQYF. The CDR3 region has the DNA TGTGCCAGCAGCGTCGACAGGGTAGAGACCCAGTACTTC.

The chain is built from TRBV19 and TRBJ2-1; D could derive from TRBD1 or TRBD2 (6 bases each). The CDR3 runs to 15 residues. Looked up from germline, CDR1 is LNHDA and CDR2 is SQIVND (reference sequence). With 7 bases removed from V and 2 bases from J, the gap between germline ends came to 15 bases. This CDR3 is CASTAWGAPYNEQFF. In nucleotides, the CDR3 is TGTGCCAGTACAGCGTGGGGGGCTCCCTACAATGAGCAGTTCTTC.

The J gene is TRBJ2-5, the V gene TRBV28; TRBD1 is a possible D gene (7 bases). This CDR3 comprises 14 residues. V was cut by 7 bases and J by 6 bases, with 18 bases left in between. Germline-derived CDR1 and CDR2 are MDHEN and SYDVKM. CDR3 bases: TGTGCCAGCAACACCCCCAGGGGGGTCCAGACCCAGTACTTC. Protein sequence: CASNTPRGVQTQYF.

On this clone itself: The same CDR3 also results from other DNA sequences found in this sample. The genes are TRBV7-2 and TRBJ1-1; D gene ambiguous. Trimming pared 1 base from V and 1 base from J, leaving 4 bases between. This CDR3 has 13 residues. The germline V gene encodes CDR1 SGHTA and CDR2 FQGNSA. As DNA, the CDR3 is TGTGCCAGCAGCTTAGGACGGAACACTGAAGCTTTCTTT. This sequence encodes CASSLGRNTEAFF.

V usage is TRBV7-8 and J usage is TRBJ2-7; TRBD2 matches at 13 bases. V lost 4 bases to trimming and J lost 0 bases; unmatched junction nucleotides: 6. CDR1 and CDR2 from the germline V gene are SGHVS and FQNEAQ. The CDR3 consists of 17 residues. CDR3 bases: TGTGCCAGCAGCTCCGCGGGACTAGCGGGATTCTCCTACGAGCAGTACTTC. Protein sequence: CASSSAGLAGFSYEQYF.

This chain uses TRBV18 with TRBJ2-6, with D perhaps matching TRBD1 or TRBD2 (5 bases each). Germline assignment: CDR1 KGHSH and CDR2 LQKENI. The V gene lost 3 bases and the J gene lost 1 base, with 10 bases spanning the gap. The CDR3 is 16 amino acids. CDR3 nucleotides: TGTGCCAGCTCACCCCAGGGACGGTCTGGGGCCAACGTCCTGACTTTC. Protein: CASSPQGRSGANVLTF.

The CDR3 nucleotides read TGTGCCAGCACCCAAGGGGGCAGAGGCTACGAGCAGTACTTC. Translated, it gives CASTQGGRGYEQYF. The chain is built from TRBV7-9 and TRBJ2-7; 7 nucleotides align to TRBD1. V dropped 7 bases and J dropped 3; count of bases not matched to a gene: 9. The CDR3 covers 14 residues. CDR1 SEHNR and CDR2 FQNEAQ come from the germline V gene (reference sequence).

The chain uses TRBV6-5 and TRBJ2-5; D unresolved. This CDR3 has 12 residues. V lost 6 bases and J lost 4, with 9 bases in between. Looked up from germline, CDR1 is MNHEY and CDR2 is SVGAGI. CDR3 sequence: CASSQGSETQYF. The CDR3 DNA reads TGTGCCAGCAGCCAAGGGTCAGAGACCCAGTACTTC.

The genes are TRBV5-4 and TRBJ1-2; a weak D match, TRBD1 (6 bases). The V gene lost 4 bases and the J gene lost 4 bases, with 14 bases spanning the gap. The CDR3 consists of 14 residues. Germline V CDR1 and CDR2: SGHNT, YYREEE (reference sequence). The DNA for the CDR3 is TGTGCCAGCAGCGGGCGGACAGTTGGCTATGGCTACACCTTC. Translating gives CASSGRTVGYGYTF.

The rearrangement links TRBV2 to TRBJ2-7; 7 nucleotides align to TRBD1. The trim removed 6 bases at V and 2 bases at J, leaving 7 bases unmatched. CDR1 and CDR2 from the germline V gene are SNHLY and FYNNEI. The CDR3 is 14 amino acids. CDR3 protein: CASSPTGAPYEQYF. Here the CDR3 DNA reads TGTGCCAGCAGCCCTACAGGGGCTCCCTACGAGCAGTACTTC.

As DNA, the CDR3 is TGTGCCAGCAGCGCAACAGGGTGGGGCACAGATACGCAGTATTTT. Protein: CASSATGWGTDTQYF. The chain uses TRBV9 and TRBJ2-3; D may be TRBD1 (6 bases). Trimming took off 3 bases at V and 1 base at J, with 12 bases between the two ends. The germline gives CDR1 SGDLS, CDR2 YYNGEE. CDR3 length: 15 amino acids.

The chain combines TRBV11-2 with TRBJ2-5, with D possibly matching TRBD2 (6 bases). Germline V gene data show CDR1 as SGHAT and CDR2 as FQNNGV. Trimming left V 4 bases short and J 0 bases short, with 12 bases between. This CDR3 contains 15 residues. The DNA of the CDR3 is TGTGCCAGCAGCTCCTCTCTAGCGTACCAAGAGACCCAGTACTTC. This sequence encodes CASSSSLAYQETQYF.

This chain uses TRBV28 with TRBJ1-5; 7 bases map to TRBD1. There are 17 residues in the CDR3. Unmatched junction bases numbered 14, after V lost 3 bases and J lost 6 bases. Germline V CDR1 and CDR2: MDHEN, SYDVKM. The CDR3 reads CASSFSRDRKGRQPQHF. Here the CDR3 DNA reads TGTGCCAGCAGTTTCTCCAGGGACAGAAAGGGACGTCAGCCCCAGCATTTT.

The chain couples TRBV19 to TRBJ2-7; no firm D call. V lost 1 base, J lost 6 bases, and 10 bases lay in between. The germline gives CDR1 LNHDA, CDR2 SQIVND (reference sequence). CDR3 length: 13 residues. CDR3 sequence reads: CASSIVPWGEQYF. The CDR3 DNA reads TGTGCCAGTAGTATAGTCCCTTGGGGCGAGCAGTACTTC.

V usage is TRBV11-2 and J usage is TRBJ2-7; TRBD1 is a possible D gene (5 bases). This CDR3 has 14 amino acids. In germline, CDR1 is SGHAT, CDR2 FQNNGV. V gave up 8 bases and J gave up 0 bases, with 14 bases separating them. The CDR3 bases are TGTGCCAGCCAGGGCCTTCGGAGCTCCTACGAGCAGTACTTC. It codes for CASQGLRSSYEQYF.

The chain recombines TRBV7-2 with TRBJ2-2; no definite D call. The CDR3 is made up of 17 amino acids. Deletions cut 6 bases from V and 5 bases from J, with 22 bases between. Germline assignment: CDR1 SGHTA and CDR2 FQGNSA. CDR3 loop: CASSSAVGIIGTGELFF. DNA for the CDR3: TGTGCCAGCAGTTCAGCAGTAGGGATAATCGGGACCGGGGAGCTGTTTTTT.

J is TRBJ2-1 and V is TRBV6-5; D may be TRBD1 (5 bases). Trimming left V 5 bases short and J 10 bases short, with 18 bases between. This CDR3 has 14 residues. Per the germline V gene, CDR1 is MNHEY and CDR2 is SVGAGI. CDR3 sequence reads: CASSERQRNVEQFF. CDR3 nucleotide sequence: TGTGCCAGCAGTGAACGACAGCGTAATGTGGAGCAGTTCTTC.

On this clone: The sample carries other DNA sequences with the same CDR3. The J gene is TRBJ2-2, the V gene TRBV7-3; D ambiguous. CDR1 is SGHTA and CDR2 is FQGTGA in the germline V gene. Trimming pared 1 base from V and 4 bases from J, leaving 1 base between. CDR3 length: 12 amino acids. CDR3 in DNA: TGTGCCAGCAGCTTAAGCACCGGGGAGCTGTTTTTT. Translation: CASSLSTGELFF. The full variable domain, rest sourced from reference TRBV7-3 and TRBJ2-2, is GAGVSQTPSNKVTEKGKYVELRCDPISGHTALYWYRQSLGQGPEFLIYFQGTGAADDSGLPNDRFFAVRPEGSVSTLKIQRTERGDSAVYLCASSLSTGELFFGEGSRLTVL.

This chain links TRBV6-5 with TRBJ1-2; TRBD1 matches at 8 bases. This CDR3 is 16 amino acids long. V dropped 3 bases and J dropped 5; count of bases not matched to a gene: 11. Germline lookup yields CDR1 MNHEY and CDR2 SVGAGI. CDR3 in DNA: TGTGCCAGCAGTTATAACACAGGGGGAACGAGATATGGCTACACCTTC. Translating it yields CASSYNTGGTRYGYTF.

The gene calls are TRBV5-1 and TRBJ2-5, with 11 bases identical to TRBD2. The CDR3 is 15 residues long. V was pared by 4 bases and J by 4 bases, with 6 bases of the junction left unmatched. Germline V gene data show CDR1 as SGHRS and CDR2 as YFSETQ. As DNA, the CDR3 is TGCGCCAGCAGCAACTCGGGACTAGCGGCAGAGACCCAGTACTTC. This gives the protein CASSNSGLAAETQYF.

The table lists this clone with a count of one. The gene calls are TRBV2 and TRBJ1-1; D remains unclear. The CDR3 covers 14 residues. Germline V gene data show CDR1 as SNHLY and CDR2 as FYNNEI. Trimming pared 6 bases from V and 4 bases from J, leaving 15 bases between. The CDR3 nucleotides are TGTGCCAGCAGGTCGGTCGTTCGGGGCACTGAAGCTTTCTTT. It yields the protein CASRSVVRGTEAFF.

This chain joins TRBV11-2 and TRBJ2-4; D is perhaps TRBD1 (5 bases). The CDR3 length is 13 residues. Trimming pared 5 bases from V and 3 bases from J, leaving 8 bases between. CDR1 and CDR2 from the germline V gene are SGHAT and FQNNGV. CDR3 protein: CASSPDSKNIQYF. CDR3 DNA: TGTGCCAGCAGCCCCGACAGCAAAAACATTCAGTACTTC. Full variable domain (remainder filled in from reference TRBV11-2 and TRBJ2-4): EAGVAQSPRYKIIEKRQSVAFWCNPISGHATLYWYQQILGQGPKLLIQFQNNGVVDDSQLPKDRFSAERLKGVDSTLKIQPAKLEDSAVYLCASSPDSKNIQYFGAGTRLSVL.

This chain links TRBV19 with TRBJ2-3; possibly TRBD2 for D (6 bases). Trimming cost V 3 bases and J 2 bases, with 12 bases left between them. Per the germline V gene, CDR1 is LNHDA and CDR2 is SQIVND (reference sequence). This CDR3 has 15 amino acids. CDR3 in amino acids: CASSIERTNTDTQYF. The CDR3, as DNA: TGTGCCAGTAGTATTGAGCGGACTAACACAGATACGCAGTATTTT.

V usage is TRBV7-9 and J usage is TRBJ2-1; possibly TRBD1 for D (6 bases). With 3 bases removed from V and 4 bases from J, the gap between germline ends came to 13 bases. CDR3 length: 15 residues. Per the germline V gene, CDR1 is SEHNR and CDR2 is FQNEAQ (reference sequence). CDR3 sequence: CASSFRGVGYNEQFF. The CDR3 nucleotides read TGTGCCAGCAGCTTCAGGGGCGTCGGGTACAATGAGCAGTTCTTC.

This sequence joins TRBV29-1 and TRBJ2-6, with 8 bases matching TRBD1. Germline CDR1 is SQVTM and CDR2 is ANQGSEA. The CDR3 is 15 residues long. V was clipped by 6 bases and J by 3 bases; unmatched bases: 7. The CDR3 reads CSVGQGADGANVLTF. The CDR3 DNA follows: TGCAGCGTCGGACAGGGAGCGGATGGGGCCAACGTCCTGACTTTC. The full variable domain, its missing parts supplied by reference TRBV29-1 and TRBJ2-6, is SAVISQKPSRDICQRGTSLTIQCQVDSQVTMMFWYRQQPGQSLTLIATANQGSEATYESGFVIDKFPISRPNLTFSTLTVSNMSPEDSSIYLCSVGQGADGANVLTFGAGSRLTVL.

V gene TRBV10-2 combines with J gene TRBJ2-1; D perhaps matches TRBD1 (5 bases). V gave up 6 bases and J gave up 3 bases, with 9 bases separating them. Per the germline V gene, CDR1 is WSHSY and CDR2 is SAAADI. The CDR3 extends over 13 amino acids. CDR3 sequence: CASRPDSYNEQFF. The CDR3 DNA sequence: TGCGCCAGCAGACCCGACAGCTACAATGAGCAGTTCTTC.

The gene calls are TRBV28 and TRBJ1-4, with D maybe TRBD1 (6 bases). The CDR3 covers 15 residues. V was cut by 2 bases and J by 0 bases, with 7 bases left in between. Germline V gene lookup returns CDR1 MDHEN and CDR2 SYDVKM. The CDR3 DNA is TGTGCCAGCAGTTTACGGACAGCAACTAATGAAAAACTGTTTTTT. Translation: CASSLRTATNEKLFF.

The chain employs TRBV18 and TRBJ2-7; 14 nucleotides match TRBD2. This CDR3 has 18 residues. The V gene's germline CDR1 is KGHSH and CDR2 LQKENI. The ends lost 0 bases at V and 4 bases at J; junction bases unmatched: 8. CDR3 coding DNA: TGTGCCAGCTCACCACCCCGGACTAGCGGGAGGCCAGGATACGAGCAGTACTTC. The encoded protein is CASSPPRTSGRPGYEQYF.